Listed below are T cell receptor beta chains from one sample, sequenced in a study of cytomegalovirus exposure and HLA in healthy donors. Generated by immunoSEQ multiplex PCR, the TCRdb table keeps only in-frame clones and is missing some. This sample carries around 180,000 clones, less than 90% of them seen once, and the ten largest clones take 0.2% to 0.3%. Sample: PBMCs. These receptors came from a boy younger than 18 in good health and CMV-seronegative. CDR3s include the opening cysteine and the closing phenylalanine or tryptophan. The D gene is left open where the match is weak. Part of the rows lack a size; the others show once, few, many or a class for expanded clones.

V gene	D gene	J gene	clone size	CDR3 protein	CDR3 DNA
TRBV30	-	TRBJ2-1	-	CAWTVSGSYNEQFF	TGTGCCTGGACTGTTTCGGGATCCTACAATGAGCAGTTCTTC
TRBV29-1	-	TRBJ1-2	few	CSVTGSNYGYTF	TGCAGCGTTACAGGGTCTAACTATGGCTACACCTTC
TRBV21-1	-	TRBJ1-4	-	CASSPLGQGAEKLFF	TGTGCCAGCAGCCCCCTGGGGCAGGGGGCGGAAAAACTGTTTTTT
TRBV11-1	TRBD1	TRBJ2-3	-	CASTGGGYGQGTQYF	TGTGCCAGCACCGGCGGAGGGTACGGACAGGGTACGCAGTATTTT
TRBV7-9	TRBD1	TRBJ1-4	-	CASSSPGTGGVNREKLFF	TGTGCCAGCAGCTCGCCCGGGACAGGGGGCGTAAACCGTGAAAAACTGTTTTTT
TRBV5-5	-	TRBJ1-2	few	CASSLEQGRYGYTF	TGTGCCAGCAGCTTGGAGCAGGGGCGCTATGGCTACACCTTC
TRBV7-3	TRBD1	TRBJ1-2	-	CASSPTGGGYGYTF	TGTGCCAGCAGCCCGACAGGGGGTGGGTATGGCTACACCTTC
TRBV2	-	TRBJ2-3	-	CASSEESLSTDTQYF	TGTGCCAGCAGTGAAGAGAGTCTTAGCACAGATACGCAGTATTTT
TRBV6-4	-	TRBJ1-5	-	CASSENPGQPQHF	TGTGCCAGCAGTGAAAACCCGGGGCAGCCCCAGCATTTT
TRBV7-8	TRBD1	TRBJ2-3	-	CASRPRGLDTQYF	TGTGCCAGCAGACCGAGGGGGCTGGATACGCAGTATTTT
TRBV27	TRBD1	TRBJ1-1	once	CASSSRDRYTEAFF	TGTGCCAGCAGTTCCCGGGACAGGTACACTGAAGCTTTCTTT
TRBV10-3	TRBD2	TRBJ2-7	-	CAISESGLAGYEQYF	TGTGCCATCAGTGAGTCGGGACTAGCGGGCTACGAGCAGTACTTC
TRBV11-3	TRBD2	TRBJ2-7	-	CASSLAGGPTYEQYF	TGTGCCAGCAGCTTAGCGGGAGGTCCGACCTACGAGCAGTACTTC
TRBV5-1	TRBD1	TRBJ1-1	-	CASSQGTGPEAFF	TGCGCCAGCAGCCAAGGGACAGGCCCTGAAGCTTTCTTT
TRBV5-4	-	TRBJ2-7	-	CASSLGVRAEISYEQYF	TGTGCCAGCAGCTTGGGGGTCAGGGCTGAAATTTCCTACGAGCAGTACTTC
TRBV27	-	TRBJ2-1	few	CASSQGRQGHNEQFF	TGTGCCAGCAGTCAAGGGAGGCAGGGTCACAATGAGCAGTTCTTC
TRBV6-5	TRBD1	TRBJ2-1	-	CASGYRGRFNEQFF	TGTGCCAGCGGATACAGGGGGCGCTTCAATGAGCAGTTCTTC
TRBV20-1	-	TRBJ2-5	few	CSATLSETQYF	TGCAGTGCCACGCTATCAGAGACCCAGTACTTC
TRBV6-1	TRBD1	TRBJ1-6	few	CASSEGTENSPLHF	TGTGCCAGCAGTGAGGGGACAGAAAATTCACCCCTCCACTTT
TRBV25-1	-	TRBJ2-7	-	CASSAPRPGTPTYEQYF	TGTGCCAGCAGTGCCCCCCGCCCCGGGACACCAACCTACGAGCAGTACTTC
TRBV7-9	-	TRBJ1-3	-	CSSSPSEGSSGNTIYF	TGTTCCAGCAGCCCTTCCGAGGGAAGCTCTGGAAACACCATATATTTT
TRBV5-1	-	TRBJ2-1	-	CASSSGIPPGNEQFF	TGCGCCAGCAGCTCCGGGATCCCGCCCGGCAATGAGCAGTTCTTC
TRBV7-9	-	TRBJ2-7	-	CSSSLGGQEGYEQYF	TGTTCCAGCAGCTTAGGTGGGCAAGAGGGCTACGAGCAGTACTTC
TRBV30	-	TRBJ1-6	-	CAWGPNSPLHF	TGTGCCTGGGGCCCTAATTCACCCCTCCACTTT
TRBV5-1	TRBD1	TRBJ1-1	-	CASSPPGQGPSYAFF	TGCGCCAGCAGCCCTCCGGGACAGGGGCCATCCTACGCTTTCTTT
TRBV7-3	TRBD1	TRBJ2-5	-	CASSLTTAGTGASPQETQYF	TGTGCCAGCAGCTTAACAACGGCCGGGACAGGGGCTTCCCCACAAGAGACCCAGTACTTC
TRBV11-2	-	TRBJ2-6	-	CASSVRSSGANVLTF	TGTGCCAGCAGCGTACGGAGCTCTGGGGCCAACGTCCTGACTTTC
TRBV5-4	-	TRBJ1-1	-	CASSWTAGTEAFF	TGTGCCAGCAGCTGGACGGCGGGGACTGAAGCTTTCTTT
TRBV6-6	-	TRBJ1-1	once	CASSYSFREEAFF	TGTGCCAGCAGTTACTCGTTCCGGGAAGAAGCTTTCTTT
TRBV6-6	-	TRBJ1-1	few	CASSLGPGVMNTEAFF	TGTGCCAGCAGTCTCGGACCGGGGGTCATGAACACTGAAGCTTTCTTT
TRBV6-5	TRBD1	TRBJ1-1	few	CASSMGTVEAFF	TGTGCCAGCAGCATGGGGACAGTTGAAGCTTTCTTT
TRBV11-2	-	TRBJ2-5	-	CASSLGPYQETQYF	TGTGCCAGCAGCTTAGGGCCTTACCAAGAGACCCAGTACTTC
TRBV27	-	TRBJ1-1	-	CASSYDPGSGGTEAFF	TGTGCCAGCAGTTATGATCCGGGTTCCGGGGGCACTGAAGCTTTCTTT
TRBV9	-	TRBJ1-4	-	CASSGKVNDWANNEELFF	TGTGCCAGCAGCGGGAAAGTAAACGATTGGGCCAATAATGAAGAACTGTTTTTT
TRBV13	-	TRBJ2-5	-	CASSSGLRGEETQYF	TGTGCCAGCAGCTCCGGGTTAAGGGGCGAAGAGACCCAGTACTTC
TRBV28	-	TRBJ2-1	-	CASSLTSLTYNEQFF	TGTGCCAGCAGCCTGACAAGCTTAACCTACAATGAGCAGTTCTTC
TRBV30	TRBD1	TRBJ2-7	-	CAWRSWDRVYEQYF	TGTGCCTGGAGGTCGTGGGACAGGGTCTACGAGCAGTACTTC
TRBV28	TRBD2	TRBJ2-1	-	CASRREAGAGEQFF	TGTGCCAGCAGAAGGGAGGCGGGAGCGGGTGAGCAGTTCTTC
TRBV29-1	TRBD2	TRBJ2-3	-	CSVETKLTSGGLRYTQYF	TGCAGCGTTGAAACAAAACTGACTAGCGGGGGGCTGAGGTATACGCAGTATTTT
TRBV19	-	TRBJ1-1	-	CASSPVRAGRAEAFF	TGTGCCAGTAGTCCCGTCCGAGCGGGGAGGGCTGAAGCTTTCTTT
TRBV28	TRBD1	TRBJ2-5	-	CASSGDRQETQYF	TGTGCCAGCAGTGGGGACAGGCAAGAGACCCAGTACTTC
TRBV28	TRBD1	TRBJ1-1	-	CASSFLFYRGRGTEAFF	TGTGCCAGCAGTTTTCTTTTTTACAGGGGTCGAGGGACTGAAGCTTTCTTT